Sequencing of this T cell receptor beta chain was carried out in a study of blood T cells in healthy people across ages. Whole-study context: For every two T cells, template switching captured about one barcoded beta molecule.

CDR1 is GTSNPN, CDR2 SVGIG, per germline (reference sequence). The ends lost 0 bases at V and 8 bases at J; junction bases unmatched: 6. The CDR3 has 15 residues. Concerning this clonotype: Its target is not known.

General study points: Diversity of TCR beta per million T cells declined in a roughly linear way with age. Greater diversity and more naive CD4+ cells were seen in long-lived donors than in aged donors.

Using a J-beta primer mix together with a sample-barcoded 5' primer, a second PCR was run for about 7 to 12 cycles. TCRdb itself ran the 5' RACE reads through MiXCR, one entry per CDR3 protein. The sample has 450,000 to 700,000 distinct CDR3 sequences, about 25% seen once. The clonotype was recovered from a woman in her sixties or seventies in good health. This chain links TRBV30 with TRBJ2-3; the match to TRBD2 covers 12 bases. Sequenced input: blood. The CDR3 loop is CAWSVRLAGVGTQYF. In nucleotides, the CDR3 is TGTGCCTGGAGTGTACGACTAGCGGGGGTGGGTACGCAGTATTTT.